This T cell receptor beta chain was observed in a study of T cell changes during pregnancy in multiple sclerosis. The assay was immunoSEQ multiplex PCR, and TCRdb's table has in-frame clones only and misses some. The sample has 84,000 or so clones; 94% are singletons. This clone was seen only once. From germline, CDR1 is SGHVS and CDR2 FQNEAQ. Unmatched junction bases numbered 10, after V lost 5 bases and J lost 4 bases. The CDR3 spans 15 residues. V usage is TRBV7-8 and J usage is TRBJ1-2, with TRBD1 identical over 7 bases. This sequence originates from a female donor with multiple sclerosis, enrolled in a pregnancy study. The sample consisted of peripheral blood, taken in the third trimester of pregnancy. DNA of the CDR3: TGTGCCAGCAGCGTAGGACAGGTTAATTCCTATGGCTACACCTTC. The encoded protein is CASSVGQVNSYGYTF.